The 7 T cell receptor beta chains below come from one sample, sequenced in a study of shared clonotypes between healthy human individuals. Data came from immunoSEQ multiplex PCR; TCRdb stores just in-frame clones and leaves some out. The sample lists 2 million to 2.5 million clones, over 85% occurring once. The sample consisted of naive CD4+ T cells from PBMCs. Regarding subset: CD45RA+ positively selected. The receptor set was obtained from a man between 18 and 29 years old in good health. Some clones in this sample may be carry-over from other donors' samples.

V usage is TRBV11-2 and J usage is TRBJ2-7, with TRBD1 matching 9 bases. Per the germline V gene, CDR1 is SGHAT and CDR2 is FQNNGV. The CDR3 is 16 amino acids. V was pared by 4 bases and J by 4 bases, with 11 bases of the junction left unmatched. CDR3 sequence reads: CASSSRRDRVGYEQYF. CDR3 nucleotide sequence: TGTGCCAGCAGCTCACGACGGGACAGGGTAGGTTACGAGCAGTACTTC.

The CDR3 loop is CASSPPNNQPQHF. The CDR3 nucleotides read TGTGCCAGCAGTCCCCCCAACAATCAGCCCCAGCATTTT. The V gene is TRBV28, the J gene TRBJ1-5; D unresolved. The V end was cut by 5 bases, the J end by 3 bases, with 8 bases between. The CDR3 runs 13 residues. CDR1 is MDHEN and CDR2 is SYDVKM in the germline V gene.

J is TRBJ1-1 and V is TRBV28, with D unresolved. Germline CDR1 is MDHEN and CDR2 is SYDVKM. The germline V and J ends were trimmed by 6 bases and 0 bases, with 11 bases remaining between them. The CDR3 has 14 residues. CDR3 in amino acids: CASRLPSMNTEAFF. The CDR3 DNA is TGTGCCAGCAGGCTCCCCAGCATGAACACTGAAGCTTTCTTT.

The sample holds one count of this clone. This sequence joins TRBV11-1 and TRBJ2-7, with D possibly matching TRBD2 (5 bases). Germline V gene data show CDR1 as SGHAT and CDR2 as FQDESV (reference sequence). V lost 8 bases, J lost 1 base, and 18 bases lay in between. The CDR3 spans 15 residues. CDR3 protein: CASWGGSSESYEQYF. The CDR3 bases are TGTGCCAGCTGGGGTGGGAGTAGTGAATCCTACGAGCAGTACTTC.

Of note for this clone: This specimen includes other DNA sequences encoding the same CDR3. The chain's CDR3 is CASSLVGTAQETQYF. The CDR3 DNA reads TGCGCCAGCAGCTTGGTCGGGACAGCTCAAGAGACCCAGTACTTC. The rearrangement links TRBV5-1 to TRBJ2-5, with 7 bases that match TRBD1. The germline gives CDR1 SGHRS, CDR2 YFSETQ. The CDR3 length is 15 residues. The junction had 4 bases not matched to a gene; V was cut back by 0 bases and J by 2 bases.

The genes are TRBV18 and TRBJ1-1; D ambiguous. Germline V lookup: CDR1 KGHSH, CDR2 LQKENI. The CDR3 consists of 13 residues. V was shortened by 2 bases and J by 4 bases, with 8 bases between the two germline ends. The CDR3 nucleotides read TGTGCCAGCTCACCAATTGTATCCACTGAAGCTTTCTTT. It yields the protein CASSPIVSTEAFF. The complete variable domain, with remaining parts taken from reference TRBV18 and TRBJ1-1, reads NAGVMQNPRHLVRRRGQEARLRCSPMKGHSHVYWYRQLPEEGLKFMVYLQKENIIDESGMPKERFSAEFPKEGPSILRIQQVVRGDSAAYFCASSPIVSTEAFFGQGTRLTVV.

The genes are TRBV28 and TRBJ2-6; D gene unclear. V gave up 1 base and J gave up 2 bases, with 6 bases separating them. This CDR3 region has 15 residues. Germline CDR1 reads MDHEN; CDR2 reads SYDVKM. In DNA, the CDR3 is TGTGCCAGCAGTTTATCGGGTACTGGGGCCAACGTCCTGACTTTC. Translation: CASSLSGTGANVLTF.